The 25 T cell receptor beta chains reported below all come from one sample, sequenced in a study of T cells in Graves' hyperthyroidism and ophthalmopathy. Amplified TCR beta CDR3 regions came from RNA transcripts. The HTBI primer set served for first-round RT-PCR of the TCR CDR3. TCRdb reprocessed the multiplex PCR reads with MiXCR, giving one entry per CDR3 protein. This table has about half a million distinct CDR3 sequences, around 15% appearing once. Sequencing was performed on blood. These receptors all stem from a woman aged 30 to 39 with Graves' ophthalmopathy.

The chain carries TRBV9 and TRBJ2-3; a weak D match, TRBD2 (5 bases). This CDR3 has 15 amino acids. Between the trimmed V and J ends, which lost 0 bases and 3 bases, there was a span of 11 bases. Germline V gene sequence: CDR1 SGDLS, CDR2 YYNGEE. In nucleotides, the CDR3 is TGTGCCAGCAGCGTAGCCCCTCGGGGAACAGATACGCAGTATTTT. This translates into CASSVAPRGTDTQYF. Full variable domain (rest looked up from reference TRBV9 and TRBJ2-3): DSGVTQTPKHLITATGQRVTLRCSPRSGDLSVYWYQQSLDQGLQFLIQYYNGEERAKGNILERFSAQQFPDLHSELNLSSLELGDSALYFCASSVAPRGTDTQYFGPGTRLTVL.

Worth noting for this clonotype: The junction departs from the called germline gene at one end, perhaps through a read error. V and J are TRBV7-2 and TRBJ2-1, with TRBD1 matching over 7 bases. From germline, CDR1 is SGHTA and CDR2 FQGNSA. The CDR3 runs to 15 residues. Written as DNA, the CDR3 is TGTGCCGGCAGCTTAGGGGGCTCGGCTGTTAATGAGCAGTTCTTC. It specifies CAGSLGGSAVNEQFF. The entire variable domain, with the rest obtained from reference TRBV7-2 and TRBJ2-1, is as follows: GAGVSQSPSNKVTEKGKDVELRCDPISGHTALYWYRQSLGQGLEFLIYFQGNSAPDKSGLPSDRFSAERTGGSVSTLTIQRTQQEDSAVYLCAGSLGGSAVNEQFFGPGTRLTVL.

There are a few counts of this clonotype. The chain joins TRBV28 to TRBJ2-7; D is possibly TRBD2 (5 bases). The length of the CDR3 is 14 residues. V was clipped by 2 bases and J by 3 bases, with 11 bases between them. Germline V gene lookup returns CDR1 MDHEN and CDR2 SYDVKM. CDR3 sequence: CASSLRGRIYEQYF. The CDR3 DNA reads TGTGCCAGCAGTTTACGGGGTAGGATCTACGAGCAGTACTTC.

The rearrangement joins TRBV7-9 to TRBJ2-1; 10 bases match TRBD2. CDR3 length: 19 residues. V was clipped by 5 bases and J by 8 bases; unmatched bases: 21. CDR1 is SEHNR, CDR2 FQNEAQ, per germline (reference sequence). The CDR3 DNA reads as TGTGCCAGCAGCGGGAGCGGGAGGGCCCAATTTTCATTCCGCGATGAGCAGTTCTTC. Translating it yields CASSGSGRAQFSFRDEQFF.

The chain is built from TRBV19 and TRBJ2-1; maybe TRBD2 (5 bases). CDR3 length: 15 amino acids. Germline CDR1 LNHDA, CDR2 SQIVND (reference sequence). V lost 4 bases and J 3 bases, leaving 13 bases between the germline ends. Written as DNA, the CDR3 is TGTGCCAGTAGTAGGGGAGCGTTCGTCTACAATGAGCAGTTCTTC. This encodes CASSRGAFVYNEQFF.

The table lists this clonotype with many counts. This chain connects TRBV27 to TRBJ2-7; D not certain. This CDR3 has 13 residues. Per germline, CDR1 MNHEY and CDR2 SMNVEV (reference sequence). The ends were cut back, 5 bases at V and 6 bases at J, with 14 bases in the middle. DNA for the CDR3: TGTGCCAGCAGTCTCGGACCAGCCCCCGAGCAGTACTTC. Translated, it gives CASSLGPAPEQYF.

This clonotype was seen ten or more times. CDR3 DNA: TGTGCCAGCAGTTTTTATCCAGGGGACTATGGCTACACCTTC. Encoded protein: CASSFYPGDYGYTF. The rearrangement links TRBV28 to TRBJ1-2; TRBD1 might be the D (6 bases). CDR3 size: 14 residues. Germline CDR1 and CDR2: MDHEN and SYDVKM. Trimming shortened V by 3 bases and J by 3 bases, and 11 bases separated the two germline ends.

A few counts support this clonotype. The junction and the germline gene differ at one end; a read error may be behind it. The chain links TRBV28 to TRBJ2-2, with TRBD2 matching over 9 bases. Germline V lookup: CDR1 MDHEN, CDR2 SYDVKM. The CDR3 sequence is 15 residues long. The CDR3: CASSLAGGVTGELSF. In nucleotides, the CDR3 is TGTGCCAGCAGTTTAGCGGGAGGGGTCACCGGGGAGCTGTCTTTT.

As concerns this clonotype: A read error may explain this, as a much larger clone is one base away. The chain employs TRBV28 and TRBJ2-1, with D maybe TRBD2 (5 bases). The end of the DNA aligns better with TRBJ2-7, so the J call may be wrong. The CDR3 length is 13 residues. Looked up from germline, CDR1 is MDHEN and CDR2 is SYDVKM. CDR3 in DNA: TGTGCCAGCAGGGAAGCGGTAACCAATGAGCAGTACTTC. Translation: CASREAVTNEQYF.

V usage is TRBV7-9 and J usage is TRBJ2-7; D remains ambiguous. The CDR3 has 14 residues. In germline, CDR1 is SEHNR, CDR2 FQNEAQ (reference sequence). V lost 6 bases and J 0 bases, leaving 12 bases between the germline ends. The DNA of the CDR3 is TGTGCCAGCAGTCGAGGTGCTAGCTCCTACGAGCAGTACTTC. Translation gives CASSRGASSYEQYF. Looking up the rest from reference TRBV7-9 and TRBJ2-7 gives the full variable domain: DTGVSQNPRHKITKRGQNVTFRCDPISEHNRLYWYRQTLGQGPEFLTYFQNEAQLEKSRLLSDRFSAERPKGSFSTLEIQRTEQGDSAMYLCASSRGASSYEQYFGPGTRLTVT.

V usage is TRBV27 and J usage is TRBJ2-3; 8 nucleotides match TRBD1. Looked up from germline, CDR1 is MNHEY and CDR2 is SMNVEV (reference sequence). This CDR3 contains 15 residues. The J segment lost 1 base and the V segment lost 8 bases, leaving 8 bases of the junction unmatched. CDR3: CASQWAGQGTDTQYF. CDR3 nucleotides: TGTGCCAGCCAGTGGGCGGGACAGGGCACAGATACGCAGTATTTT.

This chain joins TRBV15 and TRBJ2-1; 9 bases line up with TRBD2. The V gene's germline CDR1 is LNHNV and CDR2 YYDKDF (reference sequence). The ends lost 0 bases at V and 8 bases at J; junction bases unmatched: 5. The CDR3 runs to 15 residues. The CDR3 DNA reads TGTGCCACCAGCAGAGATGGTAGCGGGAGCGATGAGCAGTTCTTC. Translation: CATSRDGSGSDEQFF.

The rearrangement uses TRBV18 and TRBJ2-5; 7 nucleotides match TRBD2. The germline V gene has CDR1 KGHSH and CDR2 LQKENI. The CDR3 contains 15 residues. With 3 bases clipped from V and 2 bases from J, the junction kept 6 bases outside the gene matches. This CDR3 is CASSPGGTLQETQYF. DNA for the CDR3: TGTGCCAGCTCACCCGGGGGGACCCTACAAGAGACCCAGTACTTC.

This chain uses TRBV7-6 with TRBJ2-2, with 10 bases matching TRBD1. The CDR3 runs to 15 residues. The germline V gene has CDR1 SGHVS and CDR2 FNYEAQ. The V and J ends lost 4 bases and 5 bases, in that order; junction bases with no gene match: 4. The chain's CDR3 is CASSSPGQGTGELFF. The CDR3 DNA reads as TGTGCCAGCAGCTCTCCGGGACAGGGGACCGGGGAGCTGTTTTTT.

As to this clonotype: This may come from a read error, since a much larger clone is one base off. The chain carries TRBV5-1 and TRBJ2-3; a possible D gene is TRBD1 (5 bases). Germline V CDR1 and CDR2: SGHRS, YFSETQ. The CDR3 consists of 16 residues. CDR3 coding DNA: TGCGCCAGCAGCTTGGCTGGCAGGGTTCTGACAGATGCGCAGTATTTT. It translates to CASSLAGRVLTDAQYF.

The V call is TRBV3-1, the J call TRBJ1-3; no clear D. Trimming removed 4 bases at V and 6 bases at J, with 16 bases between. Germline V gene lookup returns CDR1 LGHDT and CDR2 YNNKEL (reference sequence). This CDR3 has 15 residues. The CDR3 is CASSPNAGTKNTIYF. CDR3 nucleotides: TGTGCCAGCAGCCCCAATGCGGGCACAAAAAACACCATATATTTT.

At least ten counts were recorded for this clonotype. Compared with germline, one end of the junction differs, possibly owing to a read error. The V call is TRBV18, the J call TRBJ2-7; D is perhaps TRBD1 (5 bases). Germline lookup yields CDR1 KGHSH and CDR2 LQKENI. The CDR3 totals 13 residues. The CDR3 here is CASSPDTSYEQYF. For the CDR3, the DNA is TGCGCCAGCAGCCCGGACACCTCCTACGAGCAGTACTTC.

This clonotype was seen at least ten times. J is TRBJ2-2 and V is TRBV5-1, with 8 bases matching TRBD2. The CDR3 is 15 residues long. Trimming took 1 base from V and 1 from J; bases not matched to a gene: 0. Germline CDR1 is SGHRS and CDR2 is YFSETQ. Here the CDR3 reads CASSLLAGNTGELFF. The CDR3 region has the DNA TGCGCCAGCAGCTTGCTAGCGGGGAACACCGGGGAGCTGTTTTTT.

This clonotype was counted ten times or more. This chain links TRBV6-2 or TRBV6-3 with TRBJ2-1; D gene uncertain. The ends were cut back, 4 bases at V and 5 bases at J, with 12 bases in the middle. Germline V gene data show CDR1 as MNHEY and CDR2 as SVGEGT. This CDR3 comprises 14 residues. The CDR3, as DNA: TGTGCCAGCAGTTTTAGACCACCCAACAATGAGCAGTTCTTC. It is translated as CASSFRPPNNEQFF.

The table lists this clonotype with many counts. This chain links TRBV30 with TRBJ1-2; TRBD1 aligns across 7 bases. V shed 5 bases, J shed 3 bases, and the junction held 3 bases outside the gene matches. CDR1 and CDR2 (germline): GTSNPN, SVGIG (reference sequence). The CDR3 runs to 12 residues. CDR3 in DNA: TGTGCCTGGGAGGGGGCCCACTATGGCTACACCTTC. Protein sequence: CAWEGAHYGYTF.

The chain has TRBV12-3 or TRBV12-4 and TRBJ2-2; tentative D call: TRBD2 (5 bases). V lost 0 bases to trimming and J lost 1 base, with 9 bases between them. This CDR3 is built from 16 residues. CDR3 protein: CASSLARVENTGELFF. The CDR3 region has the DNA TGTGCCAGCAGTTTAGCGCGGGTAGAGAACACCGGGGAGCTGTTTTTT.

As for this clonotype: The conserved closing phenylalanine or tryptophan is absent in this CDR3, likely reflecting a read error. J is TRBJ2-1 and V is TRBV12-3 or TRBV12-4, with D perhaps being TRBD1 or TRBD2 (5 bases each). The CDR3 sequence is 13 residues long. Trimming stripped 6 bases from V and 4 bases from J, with 10 bases between. The CDR3 bases are TGTGCCAGCAGCTCAGGGAGTTACAATGAGCAGTTCCTC. Amino acid sequence: CASSSGSYNEQFL.

On this clonotype itself: The junction departs from germline at one end; a sequencing error may be responsible. The genes are TRBV28 and TRBJ1-4; D is uncertain. The CDR3 is 17 amino acids. CDR1 is MDHEN and CDR2 is SYDVKM in the germline V gene. The CDR3 DNA is TGTGCCAGCGGGTCAGTTGGAGAGCCCGCAACTAATGGAAAACTGTTTTTT. Protein product: CASGSVGEPATNGKLFF.

The chain has TRBV6-1 and TRBJ2-1, with TRBD1 matching 8 bases. This CDR3 is 18 amino acids long. Germline lookup yields CDR1 MNHNS and CDR2 SASEGT. The V gene end was trimmed by 5 bases and the J gene end by 7 bases; junction bases not matched to a gene: 19. The CDR3 coding sequence is TGTGCCAGCAGTACCGATTCCATTCCAGGGGGCGCAGGTAATGAGCAGTTCTTC. It yields the protein CASSTDSIPGGAGNEQFF.

This clonotype was found a few times. The chain couples TRBV7-6 to TRBJ2-7; 10 positions agree with TRBD1. This CDR3 contains 17 residues. In germline, CDR1 is SGHVS, CDR2 FNYEAQ. After removal of 3 bases from V and 0 bases from J, the junction contained 8 bases not matched to a gene. DNA for the CDR3: TGTGCCAGCAGCTTGCGGGCCGGGACAGGGGCCTCCTACGAGCAGTACTTC. Translation gives CASSLRAGTGASYEQYF.